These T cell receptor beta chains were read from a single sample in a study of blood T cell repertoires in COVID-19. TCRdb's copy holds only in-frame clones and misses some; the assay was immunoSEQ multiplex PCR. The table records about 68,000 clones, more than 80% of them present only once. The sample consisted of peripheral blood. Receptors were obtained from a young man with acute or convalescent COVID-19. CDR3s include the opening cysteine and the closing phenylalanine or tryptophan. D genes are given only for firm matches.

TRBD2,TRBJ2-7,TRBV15,CATSREAGANYEQYF
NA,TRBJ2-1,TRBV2,CASRDTNIWREQFF
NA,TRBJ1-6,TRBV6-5,CASARLEFNSPLHF
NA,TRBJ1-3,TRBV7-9,CASSLARQISGNTIYF
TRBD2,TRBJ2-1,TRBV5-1,CASSLYPRTSGSNEQFF
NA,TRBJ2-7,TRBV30,CAWSLLEQQYF
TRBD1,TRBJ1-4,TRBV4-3,CASSPTSTGVGKLFF
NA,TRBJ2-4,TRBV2,CASAIPEADIQYF
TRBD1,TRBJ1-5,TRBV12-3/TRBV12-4,CASSRQGHQPQHF
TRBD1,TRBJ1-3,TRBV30,CAWSRQGYSGNTIYF
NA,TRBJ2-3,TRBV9,CASSGTATDTQYF
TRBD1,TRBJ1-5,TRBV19,CASSINTGDYNQPQHF
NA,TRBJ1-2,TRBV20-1,CSASVTGQVGYTF
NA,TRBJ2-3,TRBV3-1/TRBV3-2,CASSQPITGTQYF
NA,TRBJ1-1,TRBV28,CASSFGRGLSANTEAFF
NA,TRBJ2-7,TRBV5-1,CASSSDGAYEQYF
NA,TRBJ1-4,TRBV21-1,CASSTAPGHREEKLFF
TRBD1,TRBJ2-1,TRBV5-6,CASSFQHNRGDEQFF
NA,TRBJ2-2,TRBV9,CASSVSEYTGELFF
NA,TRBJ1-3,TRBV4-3,CASSLAETGNTIYF
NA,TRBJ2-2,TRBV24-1,CATRDTNTGELFF
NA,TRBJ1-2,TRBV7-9,CASSLDRGGYGYTF
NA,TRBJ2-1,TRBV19,CASSPSLDSGYNEQFF
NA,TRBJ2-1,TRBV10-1,CASSEGAHREQFF
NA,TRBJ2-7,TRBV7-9,CASSSGSEQYF
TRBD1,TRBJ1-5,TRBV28,CASSSGQDHRPQHF
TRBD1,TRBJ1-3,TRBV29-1,CSGLTGGSGGNTIYF
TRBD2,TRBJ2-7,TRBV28,CASVGTSGSEASYEQYF
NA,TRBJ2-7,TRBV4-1,CASSQDQDPRGYEQYF
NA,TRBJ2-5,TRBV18,CASSSSARGGETQYF
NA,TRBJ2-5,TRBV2,CASTLQETQYF
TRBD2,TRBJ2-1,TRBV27,CASGSLAGGHNEQFF
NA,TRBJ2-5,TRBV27,CASSPIAGQRETQYF
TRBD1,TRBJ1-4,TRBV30,CAGRRDSNEKLFF
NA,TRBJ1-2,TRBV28,CASAPGEGYGYTF
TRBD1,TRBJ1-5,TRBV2,CASSRDRGDQPQHF
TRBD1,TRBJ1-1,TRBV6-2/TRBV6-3,CASSYPMRGQRNTEAFF
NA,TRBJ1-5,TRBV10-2,CASSEGSQPQHF
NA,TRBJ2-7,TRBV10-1,CASSYSQNYEQYF
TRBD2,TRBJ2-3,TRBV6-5,CASRGLAGVVDTQYF
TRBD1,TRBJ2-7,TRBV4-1,CASSPTGGFDEQYF
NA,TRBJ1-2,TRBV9,CASSVTDRLGGYTF
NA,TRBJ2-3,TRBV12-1,CASSFVSGRGTDTQYF
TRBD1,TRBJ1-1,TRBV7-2,CASSPSGGRTEAFF
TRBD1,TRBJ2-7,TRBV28,CASQTGVSYEQYF
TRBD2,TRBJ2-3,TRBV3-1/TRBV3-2,CASSQARVAGSDTQYF
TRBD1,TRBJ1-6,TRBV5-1,CASSTMTGEGSPLHF
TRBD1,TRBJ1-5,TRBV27,CASSSGWDRYQPQHF
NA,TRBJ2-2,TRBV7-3,CASSPTSSNTGELFF
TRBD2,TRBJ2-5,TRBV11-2,CASSFFPSGKGETQYF
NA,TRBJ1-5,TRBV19,CASSRVGAGSNQPQHF
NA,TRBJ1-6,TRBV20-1,CSASRSGIKVGSPLHF
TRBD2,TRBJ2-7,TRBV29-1,CSVALSGRANEQYF